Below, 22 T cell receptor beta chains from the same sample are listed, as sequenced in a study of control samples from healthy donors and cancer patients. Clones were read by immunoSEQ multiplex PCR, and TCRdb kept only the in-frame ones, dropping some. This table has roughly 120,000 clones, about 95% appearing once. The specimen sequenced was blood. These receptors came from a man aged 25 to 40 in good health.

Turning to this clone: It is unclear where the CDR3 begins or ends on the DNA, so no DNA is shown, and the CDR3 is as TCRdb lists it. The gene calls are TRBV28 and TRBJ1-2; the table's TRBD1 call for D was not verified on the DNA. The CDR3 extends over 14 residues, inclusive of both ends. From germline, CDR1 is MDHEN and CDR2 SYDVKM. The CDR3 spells CASSFLAGNRGYTF.

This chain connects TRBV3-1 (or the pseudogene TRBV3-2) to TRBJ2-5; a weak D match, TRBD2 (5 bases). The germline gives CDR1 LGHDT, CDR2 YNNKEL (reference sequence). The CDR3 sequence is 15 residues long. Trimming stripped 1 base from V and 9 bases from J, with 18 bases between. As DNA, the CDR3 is TGTGCCAGCAGCCAAGTCCGTTCGCGTTCGGGGTCCCAGTACTTC. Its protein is CASSQVRSRSGSQYF.

CDR3 sequence (DNA): TGTGCCACCAGCAGGACAGGGGCCAACACCGGGGAGCTGTTTTTT. It yields the protein CATSRTGANTGELFF. The V and J genes are TRBV15 and TRBJ2-2, with TRBD1 identical over 8 bases. The CDR3 extends over 15 amino acids. Per germline, CDR1 LNHNV and CDR2 YYDKDF (reference sequence). Losses at the gene ends were 3 bases for V and 2 bases for J; bases not matched to a gene: 2.

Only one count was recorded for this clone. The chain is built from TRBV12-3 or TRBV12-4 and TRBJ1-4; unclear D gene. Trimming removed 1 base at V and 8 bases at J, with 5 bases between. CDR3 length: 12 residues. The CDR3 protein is CASSLGREKLFF. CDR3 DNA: TGTGCCAGCAGTTTAGGGAGGGAAAAACTGTTTTTT.

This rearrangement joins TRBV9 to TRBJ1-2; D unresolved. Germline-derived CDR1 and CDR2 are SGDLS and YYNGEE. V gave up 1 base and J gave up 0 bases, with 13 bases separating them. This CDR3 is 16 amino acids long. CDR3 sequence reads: CASSVCRSAANYGYTF. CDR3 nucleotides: TGTGCCAGCAGCGTATGTAGGTCCGCTGCTAACTATGGCTACACCTTC. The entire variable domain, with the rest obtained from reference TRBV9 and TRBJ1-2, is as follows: DSGVTQTPKHLITATGQRVTLRCSPRSGDLSVYWYQQSLDQGLQFLIQYYNGEERAKGNILERFSAQQFPDLHSELNLSSLELGDSALYFCASSVCRSAANYGYTFGSGTRLTVV.

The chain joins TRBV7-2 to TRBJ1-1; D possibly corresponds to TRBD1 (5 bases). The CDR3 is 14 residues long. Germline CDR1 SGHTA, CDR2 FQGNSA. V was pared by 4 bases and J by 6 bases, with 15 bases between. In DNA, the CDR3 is TGTGCCAGCAGCTCCTCGGGCAGGGCCGCTGAAGCTTTCTTT. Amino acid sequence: CASSSSGRAAEAFF.

The CDR3 is CSALAGSHEQYF. The CDR3 DNA reads as TGCAGCGCACTAGCGGGGTCCCACGAGCAGTACTTC. The genes are TRBV29-1 and TRBJ2-7, with 10 bases matching TRBD2. CDR3 length equals 12 residues. J gave up 5 bases and V 7 bases, and 5 bases lay outside the gene matches. Germline lookup yields CDR1 SQVTM and CDR2 ANQGSEA.

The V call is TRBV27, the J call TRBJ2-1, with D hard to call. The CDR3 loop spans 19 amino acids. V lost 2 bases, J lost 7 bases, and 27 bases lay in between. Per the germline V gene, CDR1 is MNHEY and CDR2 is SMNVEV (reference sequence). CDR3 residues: CASSLMGYWKDLHPNEQFF. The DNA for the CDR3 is TGTGCCAGCAGTTTAATGGGATATTGGAAGGACCTCCACCCAAATGAGCAGTTCTTC.

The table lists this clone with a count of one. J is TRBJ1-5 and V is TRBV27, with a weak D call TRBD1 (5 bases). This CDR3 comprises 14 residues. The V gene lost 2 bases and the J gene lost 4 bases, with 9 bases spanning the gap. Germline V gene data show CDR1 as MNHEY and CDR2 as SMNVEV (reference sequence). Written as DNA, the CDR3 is TGTGCCAGCAGTTTAGGGGGGACGAATCAGCCCCAGCATTTT. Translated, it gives CASSLGGTNQPQHF.

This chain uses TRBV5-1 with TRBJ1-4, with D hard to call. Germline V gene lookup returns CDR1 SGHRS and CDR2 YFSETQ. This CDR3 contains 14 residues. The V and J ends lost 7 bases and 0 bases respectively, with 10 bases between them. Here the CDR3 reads CASRDGTTNEKLFF. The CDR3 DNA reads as TGCGCCAGCCGCGATGGGACAACTAATGAAAAACTGTTTTTT.

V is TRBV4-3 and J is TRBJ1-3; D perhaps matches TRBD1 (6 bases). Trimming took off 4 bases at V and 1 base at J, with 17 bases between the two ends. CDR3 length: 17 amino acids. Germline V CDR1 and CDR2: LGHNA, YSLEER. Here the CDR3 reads CASSRNREGGSGNTIYF. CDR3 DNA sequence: TGCGCCAGCAGCCGAAACAGGGAGGGAGGTTCTGGAAACACCATATATTTT.

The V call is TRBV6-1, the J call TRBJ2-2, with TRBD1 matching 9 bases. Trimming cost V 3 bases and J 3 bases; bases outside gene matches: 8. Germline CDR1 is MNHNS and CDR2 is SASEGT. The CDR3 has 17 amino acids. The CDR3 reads CASSDYRGRLDTGELFF. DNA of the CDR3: TGTGCCAGCAGTGATTACAGGGGGCGCCTAGACACCGGGGAGCTGTTTTTT.

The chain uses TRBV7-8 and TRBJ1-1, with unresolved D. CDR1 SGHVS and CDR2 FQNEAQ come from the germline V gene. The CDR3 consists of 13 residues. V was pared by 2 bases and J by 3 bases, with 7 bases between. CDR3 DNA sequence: TGTGCCAGCAGCTTATTTGGGGACACTGAAGCTTTCTTT. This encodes CASSLFGDTEAFF.

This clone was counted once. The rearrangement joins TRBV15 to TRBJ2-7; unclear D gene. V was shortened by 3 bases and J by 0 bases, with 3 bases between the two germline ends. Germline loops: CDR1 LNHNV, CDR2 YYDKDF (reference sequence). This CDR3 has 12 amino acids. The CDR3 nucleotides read TGTGCCACCAGCAGTAGCTCCTACGAGCAGTACTTC. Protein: CATSSSSYEQYF. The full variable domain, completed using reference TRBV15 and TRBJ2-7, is DAMVIQNPRYQVTQFGKPVTLSCSQTLNHNVMYWYQQKSSQAPKLLFHYYDKDFNNEADTPDNFQSRRPNTSFCFLDIRSPGLGDTAMYLCATSSSSYEQYFGPGTRLTVT.

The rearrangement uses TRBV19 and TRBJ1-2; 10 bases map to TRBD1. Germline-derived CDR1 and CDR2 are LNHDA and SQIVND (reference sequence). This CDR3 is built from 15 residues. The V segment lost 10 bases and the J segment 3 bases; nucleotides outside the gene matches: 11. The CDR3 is CATSTRDRGYYGYTF. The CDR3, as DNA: TGTGCCACCTCAACCCGGGACAGGGGATACTATGGCTACACCTTC.

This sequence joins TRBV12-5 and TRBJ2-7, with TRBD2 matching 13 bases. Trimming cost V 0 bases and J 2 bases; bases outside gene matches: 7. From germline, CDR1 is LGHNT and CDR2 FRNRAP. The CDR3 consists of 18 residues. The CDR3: CASGLVIRTSGGPYEQYF. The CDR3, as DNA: TGTGCTAGTGGTTTGGTAATTAGGACTAGCGGGGGCCCCTACGAGCAGTACTTC. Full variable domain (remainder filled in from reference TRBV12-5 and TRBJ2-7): DARVTQTPRHKVTEMGQEVTMRCQPILGHNTVFWYRQTMMQGLELLAYFRNRAPLDDSGMPKDRFSAEMPDATLATLKIQPSEPRDSAVYFCASGLVIRTSGGPYEQYFGPGTRLTVT.

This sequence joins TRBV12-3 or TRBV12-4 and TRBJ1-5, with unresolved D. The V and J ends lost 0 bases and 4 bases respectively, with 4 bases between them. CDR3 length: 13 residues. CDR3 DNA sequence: TGTGCCAGCAGTTTAGCAGGGAATCAGCCCCAGCATTTT. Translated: CASSLAGNQPQHF.

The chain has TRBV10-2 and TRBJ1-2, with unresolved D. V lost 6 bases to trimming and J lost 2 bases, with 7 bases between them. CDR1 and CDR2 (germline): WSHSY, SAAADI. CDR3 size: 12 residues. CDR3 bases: TGCGCCAGCAGCCAGAGAAACTATGGCTACACCTTC. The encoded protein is CASSQRNYGYTF.

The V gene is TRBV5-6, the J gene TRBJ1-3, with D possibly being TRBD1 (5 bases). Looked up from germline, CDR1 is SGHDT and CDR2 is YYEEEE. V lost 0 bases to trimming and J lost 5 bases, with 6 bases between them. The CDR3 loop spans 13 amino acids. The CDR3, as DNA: TGTGCCAGCAGCTTGGCAGGGAGAAACACCATATATTTT. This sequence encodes CASSLAGRNTIYF.

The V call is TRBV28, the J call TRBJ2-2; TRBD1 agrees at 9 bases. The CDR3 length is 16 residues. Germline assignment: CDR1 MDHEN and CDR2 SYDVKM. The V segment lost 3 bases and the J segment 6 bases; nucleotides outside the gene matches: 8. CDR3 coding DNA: TGTGCCAGCAGTTTTCCGTCGACAGGGGGAGCCGGGGAGCTGTTTTTT. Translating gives CASSFPSTGGAGELFF.

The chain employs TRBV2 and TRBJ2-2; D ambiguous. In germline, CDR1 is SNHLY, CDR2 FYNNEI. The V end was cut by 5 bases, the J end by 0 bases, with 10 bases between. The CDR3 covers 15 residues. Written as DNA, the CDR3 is TGTGCCAGCAGTCCCGAACCGTCGAACACCGGGGAGCTGTTTTTT. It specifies CASSPEPSNTGELFF.

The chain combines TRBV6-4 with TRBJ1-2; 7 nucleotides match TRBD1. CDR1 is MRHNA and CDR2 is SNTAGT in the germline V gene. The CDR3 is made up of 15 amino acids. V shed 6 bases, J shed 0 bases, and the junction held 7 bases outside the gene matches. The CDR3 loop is CASSLTGSTNYGYTF. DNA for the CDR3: TGTGCCAGCAGCCTGACAGGGAGCACTAACTATGGCTACACCTTC.